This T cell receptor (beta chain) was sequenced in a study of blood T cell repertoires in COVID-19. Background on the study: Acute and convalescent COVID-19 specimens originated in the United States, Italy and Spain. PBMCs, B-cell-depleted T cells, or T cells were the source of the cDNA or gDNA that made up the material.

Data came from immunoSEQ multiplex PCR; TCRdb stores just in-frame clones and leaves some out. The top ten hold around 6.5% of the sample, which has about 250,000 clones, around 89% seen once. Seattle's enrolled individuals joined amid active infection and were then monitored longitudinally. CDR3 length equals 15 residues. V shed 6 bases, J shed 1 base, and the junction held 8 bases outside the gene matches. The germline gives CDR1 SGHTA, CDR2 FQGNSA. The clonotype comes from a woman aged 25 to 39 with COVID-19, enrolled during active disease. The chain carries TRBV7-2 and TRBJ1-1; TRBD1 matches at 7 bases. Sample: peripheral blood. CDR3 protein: CASRNPDRRNTEAFF. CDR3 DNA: TGTGCCAGCAGAAACCCGGACAGGAGGAACACTGAAGCTTTCTTT.